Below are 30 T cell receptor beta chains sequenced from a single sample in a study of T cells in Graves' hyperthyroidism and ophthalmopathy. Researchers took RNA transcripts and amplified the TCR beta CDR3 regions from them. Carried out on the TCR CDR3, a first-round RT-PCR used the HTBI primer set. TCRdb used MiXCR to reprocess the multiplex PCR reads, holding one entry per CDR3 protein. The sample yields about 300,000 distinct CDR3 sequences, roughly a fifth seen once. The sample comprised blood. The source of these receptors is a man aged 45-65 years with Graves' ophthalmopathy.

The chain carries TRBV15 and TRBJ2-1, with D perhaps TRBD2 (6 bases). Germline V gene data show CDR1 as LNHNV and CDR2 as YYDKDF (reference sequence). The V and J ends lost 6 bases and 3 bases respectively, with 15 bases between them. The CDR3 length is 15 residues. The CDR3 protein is CATRDRDSYYNEQFF. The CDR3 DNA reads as TGTGCCACCAGGGACCGGGACTCCTACTACAATGAGCAGTTCTTC.

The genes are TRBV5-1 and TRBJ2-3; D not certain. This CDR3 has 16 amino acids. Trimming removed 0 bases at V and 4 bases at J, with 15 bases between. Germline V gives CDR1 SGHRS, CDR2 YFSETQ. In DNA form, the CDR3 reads TGCGCCAGCAGCTTGGCCACCGCAGGCCCGGCAGATACGCAGTATTTT. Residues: CASSLATAGPADTQYF.

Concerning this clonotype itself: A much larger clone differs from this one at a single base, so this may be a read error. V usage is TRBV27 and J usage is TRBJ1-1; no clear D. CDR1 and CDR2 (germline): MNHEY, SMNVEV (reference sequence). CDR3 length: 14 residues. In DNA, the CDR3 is TGTGCCGGCAGTTTAAATAGGGCGGGGACTGAAGCTTTCTTT. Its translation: CAGSLNRAGTEAFF.

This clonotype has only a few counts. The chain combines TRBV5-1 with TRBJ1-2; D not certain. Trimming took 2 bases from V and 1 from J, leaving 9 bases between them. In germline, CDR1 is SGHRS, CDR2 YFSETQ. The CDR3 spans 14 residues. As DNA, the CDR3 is TGCGCCAGCAGCTTTGAACGGGGTAACTATGGCTACACCTTC. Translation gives CASSFERGNYGYTF. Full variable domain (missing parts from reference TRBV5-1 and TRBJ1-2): KAGVTQTPRYLIKTRGQQVTLSCSPISGHRSVSWYQQTPGQGLQFLFEYFSETQRNKGNFPGRFSGRQFSNSRSEMNVSTLELGDSALYLCASSFERGNYGYTFGSGTRLTVV.

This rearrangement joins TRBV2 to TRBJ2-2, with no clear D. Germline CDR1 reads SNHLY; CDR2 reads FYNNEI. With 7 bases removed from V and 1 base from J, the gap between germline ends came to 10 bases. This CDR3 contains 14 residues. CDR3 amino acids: CASKGGVNTGELFF. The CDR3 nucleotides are TGTGCCAGCAAGGGTGGGGTGAACACCGGGGAGCTGTTTTTT.

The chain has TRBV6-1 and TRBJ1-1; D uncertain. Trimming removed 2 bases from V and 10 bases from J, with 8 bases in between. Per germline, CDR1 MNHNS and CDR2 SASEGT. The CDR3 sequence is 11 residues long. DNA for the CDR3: TGTGCCAGCAGTGAACAGTCGAGAGCTTTCTTT. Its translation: CASSEQSRAFF.

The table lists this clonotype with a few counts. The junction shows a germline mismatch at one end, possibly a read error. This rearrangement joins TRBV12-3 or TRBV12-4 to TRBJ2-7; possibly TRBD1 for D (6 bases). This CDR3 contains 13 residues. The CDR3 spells CAGSLDADREQYF. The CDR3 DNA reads TGTGCCGGCAGTTTAGATGCCGACAGGGAGCAGTACTTC.

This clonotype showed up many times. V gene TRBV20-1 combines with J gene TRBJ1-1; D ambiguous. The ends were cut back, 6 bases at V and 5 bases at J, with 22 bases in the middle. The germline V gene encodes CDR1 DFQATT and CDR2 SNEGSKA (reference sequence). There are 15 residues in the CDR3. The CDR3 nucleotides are TGCAGTGCCAACTTCCCCGGGGAGGACCCGACTGAAGCTTTCTTT. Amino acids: CSANFPGEDPTEAFF.

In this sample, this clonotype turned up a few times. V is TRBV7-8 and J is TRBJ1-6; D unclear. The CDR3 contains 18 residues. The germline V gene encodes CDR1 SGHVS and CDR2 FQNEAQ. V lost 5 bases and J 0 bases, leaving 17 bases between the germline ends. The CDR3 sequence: CASSHAGTRSSYNSPLHF. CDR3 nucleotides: TGTGCCAGCAGCCACGCCGGCACCCGGAGCTCCTATAATTCACCCCTCCACTTT.

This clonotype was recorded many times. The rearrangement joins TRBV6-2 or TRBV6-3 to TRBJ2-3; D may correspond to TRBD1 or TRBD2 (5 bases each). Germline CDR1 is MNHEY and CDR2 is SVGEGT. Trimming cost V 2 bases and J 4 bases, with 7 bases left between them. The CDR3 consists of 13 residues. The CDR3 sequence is CASSYPGPDTQYF. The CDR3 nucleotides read TGTGCCAGCAGTTACCCGGGACCAGATACGCAGTATTTT.

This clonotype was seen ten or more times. CDR3 in amino acids: CASSPLLTGELFF. The CDR3 DNA reads TGCGCCAGCAGCCCCCTCCTAACCGGGGAGCTGTTTTTT. V usage is TRBV5-1 and J usage is TRBJ2-2; D gene unclear. Trimming took off 4 bases at V and 5 bases at J, with 9 bases between the two ends. The CDR3 sequence is 13 residues long. Germline CDR1 SGHRS, CDR2 YFSETQ.

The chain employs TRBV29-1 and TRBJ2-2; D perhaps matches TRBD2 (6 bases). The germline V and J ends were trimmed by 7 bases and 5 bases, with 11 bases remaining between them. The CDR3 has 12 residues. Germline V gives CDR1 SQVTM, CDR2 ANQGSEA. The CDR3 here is CSGRLGTGELFF. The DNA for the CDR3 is TGCAGCGGCCGACTAGGTACCGGGGAGCTGTTTTTT.

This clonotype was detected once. CDR3 sequence reads: CANPQRASGGPSNTGELFF. The CDR3 DNA reads as TGTGCCAACCCCCAACGGGCTAGCGGGGGACCTTCGAACACCGGGGAGCTGTTTTTT. The V and J genes are TRBV19 and TRBJ2-2; 10 nucleotides match TRBD2. CDR3 length: 19 amino acids. CDR1 LNHDA and CDR2 SQIVND come from the germline V gene (reference sequence). The ends lost 10 bases at V and 0 bases at J; junction bases unmatched: 17.

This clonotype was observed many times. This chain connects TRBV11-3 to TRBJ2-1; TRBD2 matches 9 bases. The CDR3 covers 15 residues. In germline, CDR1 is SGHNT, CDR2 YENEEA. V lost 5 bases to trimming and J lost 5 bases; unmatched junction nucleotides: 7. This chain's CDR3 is CASSARGLANNEQFF. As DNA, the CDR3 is TGTGCCAGCAGCGCCCGGGGACTAGCTAACAATGAGCAGTTCTTC.

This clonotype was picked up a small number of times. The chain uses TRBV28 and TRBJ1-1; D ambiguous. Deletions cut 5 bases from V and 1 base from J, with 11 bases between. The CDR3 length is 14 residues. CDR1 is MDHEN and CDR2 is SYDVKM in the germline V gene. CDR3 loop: CASSERPANTEAFF. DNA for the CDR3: TGTGCCAGCAGTGAACGGCCAGCGAACACTGAAGCTTTCTTT.

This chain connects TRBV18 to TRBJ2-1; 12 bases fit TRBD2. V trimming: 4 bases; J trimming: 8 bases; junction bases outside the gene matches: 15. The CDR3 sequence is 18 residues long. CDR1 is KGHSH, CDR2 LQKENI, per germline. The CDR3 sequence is CASSLSRGLAGKMDEQFF. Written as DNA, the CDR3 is TGTGCCAGCTCACTTTCGAGGGGACTAGCGGGTAAAATGGATGAGCAGTTCTTC.

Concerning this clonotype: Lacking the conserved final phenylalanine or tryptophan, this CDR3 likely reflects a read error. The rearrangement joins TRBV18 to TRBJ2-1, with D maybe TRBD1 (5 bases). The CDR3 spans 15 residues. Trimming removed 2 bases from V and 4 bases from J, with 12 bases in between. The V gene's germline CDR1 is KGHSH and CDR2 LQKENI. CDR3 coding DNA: TGTGCCAGCTCACCATATCAGGGCCGGTACAATGAGCAGTTCTCC. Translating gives CASSPYQGRYNEQFS.

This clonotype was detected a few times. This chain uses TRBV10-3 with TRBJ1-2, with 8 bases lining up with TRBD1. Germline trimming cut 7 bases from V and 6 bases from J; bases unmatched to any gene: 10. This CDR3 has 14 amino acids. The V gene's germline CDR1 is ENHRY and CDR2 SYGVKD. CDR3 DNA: TGTGCCATCACCCTGCGGGGGACAGGAGATGGCTACACCTTC. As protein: CAITLRGTGDGYTF.

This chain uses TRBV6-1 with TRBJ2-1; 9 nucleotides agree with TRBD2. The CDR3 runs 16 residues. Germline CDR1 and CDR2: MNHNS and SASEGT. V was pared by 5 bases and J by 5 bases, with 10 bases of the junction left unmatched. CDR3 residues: CASSRAAGLANNEQFF. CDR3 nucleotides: TGTGCCAGCAGTCGAGCGGCGGGACTAGCAAACAATGAGCAGTTCTTC.

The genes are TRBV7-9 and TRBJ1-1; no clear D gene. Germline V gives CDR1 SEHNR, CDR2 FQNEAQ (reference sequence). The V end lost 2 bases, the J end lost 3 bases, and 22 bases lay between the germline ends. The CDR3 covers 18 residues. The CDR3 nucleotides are TGTGCCAGCAGCTTACCCTCGGGATTTAATGGAGCGGACACTGAAGCTTTCTTT. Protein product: CASSLPSGFNGADTEAFF.

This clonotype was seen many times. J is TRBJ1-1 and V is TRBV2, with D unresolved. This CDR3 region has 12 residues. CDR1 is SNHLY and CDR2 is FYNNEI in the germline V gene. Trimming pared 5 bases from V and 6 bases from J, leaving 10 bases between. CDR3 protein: CASSRQESEAFF. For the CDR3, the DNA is TGTGCCAGCAGTCGGCAGGAATCTGAAGCTTTCTTT.

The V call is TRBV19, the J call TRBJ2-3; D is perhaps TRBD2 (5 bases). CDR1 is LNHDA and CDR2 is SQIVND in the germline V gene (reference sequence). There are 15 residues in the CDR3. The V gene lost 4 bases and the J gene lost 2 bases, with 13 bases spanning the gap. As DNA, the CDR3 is TGTGCCAGTAGTACATCAACGGGGTCCACAGATACGCAGTATTTT. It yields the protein CASSTSTGSTDTQYF.

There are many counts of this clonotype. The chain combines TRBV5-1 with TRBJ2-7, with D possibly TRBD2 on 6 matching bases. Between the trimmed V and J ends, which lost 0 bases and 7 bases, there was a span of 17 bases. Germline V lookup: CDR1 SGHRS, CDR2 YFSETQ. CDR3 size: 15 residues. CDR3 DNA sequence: TGCGCCAGCAGCTTGGAGGGGACTGGGTCTCGGGAGCAGTACTTC. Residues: CASSLEGTGSREQYF. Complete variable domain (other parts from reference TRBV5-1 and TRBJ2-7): KAGVTQTPRYLIKTRGQQVTLSCSPISGHRSVSWYQQTPGQGLQFLFEYFSETQRNKGNFPGRFSGRQFSNSRSEMNVSTLELGDSALYLCASSLEGTGSREQYFGPGTRLTVT.

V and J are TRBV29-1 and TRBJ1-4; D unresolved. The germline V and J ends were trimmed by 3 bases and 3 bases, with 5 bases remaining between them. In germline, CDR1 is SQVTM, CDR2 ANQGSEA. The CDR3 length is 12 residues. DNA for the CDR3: TGCAGCGTTGAGGGAGCTAATGAAAAACTGTTTTTT. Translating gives CSVEGANEKLFF. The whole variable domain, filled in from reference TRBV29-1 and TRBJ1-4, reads SAVISQKPSRDICQRGTSLTIQCQVDSQVTMMFWYRQQPGQSLTLIATANQGSEATYESGFVIDKFPISRPNLTFSTLTVSNMSPEDSSIYLCSVEGANEKLFFGSGTQLSVL.

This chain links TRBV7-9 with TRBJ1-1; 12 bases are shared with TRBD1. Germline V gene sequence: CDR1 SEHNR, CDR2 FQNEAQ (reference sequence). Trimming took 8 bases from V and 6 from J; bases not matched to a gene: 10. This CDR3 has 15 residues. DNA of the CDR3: TGTGCCAGCGAGGAGGGGACAGGGGGCGACGCTGAAGCTTTCTTT. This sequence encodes CASEEGTGGDAEAFF.

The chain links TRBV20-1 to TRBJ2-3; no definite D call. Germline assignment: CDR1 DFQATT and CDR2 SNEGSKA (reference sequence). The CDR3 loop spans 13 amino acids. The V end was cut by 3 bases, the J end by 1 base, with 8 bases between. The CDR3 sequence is CSASSLGTDTQYF. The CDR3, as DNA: TGCAGTGCTAGCTCCCTGGGCACAGATACGCAGTATTTT.

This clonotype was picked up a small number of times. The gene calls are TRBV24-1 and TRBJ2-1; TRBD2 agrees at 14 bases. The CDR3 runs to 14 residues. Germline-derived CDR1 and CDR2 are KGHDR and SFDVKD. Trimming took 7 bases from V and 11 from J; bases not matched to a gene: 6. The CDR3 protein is CATRPGLAGAKQFF. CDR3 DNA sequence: TGTGCCACCAGGCCGGGACTAGCGGGAGCCAAGCAGTTCTTC.

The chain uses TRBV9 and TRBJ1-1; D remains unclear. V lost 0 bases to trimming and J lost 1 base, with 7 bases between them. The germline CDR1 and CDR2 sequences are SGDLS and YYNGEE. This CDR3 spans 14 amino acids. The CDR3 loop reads CASSVAGQNTEAFF. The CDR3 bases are TGTGCCAGCAGCGTAGCTGGGCAGAACACTGAAGCTTTCTTT.

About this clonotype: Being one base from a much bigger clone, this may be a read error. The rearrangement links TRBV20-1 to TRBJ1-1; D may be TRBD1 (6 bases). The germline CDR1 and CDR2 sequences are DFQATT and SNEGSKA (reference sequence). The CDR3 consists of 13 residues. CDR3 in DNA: TGCAGTACGACGATGGGGACACCCACTGAAGCTTCCTTT. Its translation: CSTTMGTPTEASF.

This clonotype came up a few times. CDR3 loop: CASSVQTGETEAFF. CDR3 coding DNA: TGCGCCAGCAGCGTCCAGACGGGGGAAACTGAAGCTTTCTTT. The chain carries TRBV4-1 and TRBJ1-1, with a weak D call TRBD1 (5 bases). V lost 5 bases and J lost 5, with 15 bases in between. CDR1 and CDR2 from the germline V gene are MGHRA and YSYEKL. This CDR3 is built from 14 residues.